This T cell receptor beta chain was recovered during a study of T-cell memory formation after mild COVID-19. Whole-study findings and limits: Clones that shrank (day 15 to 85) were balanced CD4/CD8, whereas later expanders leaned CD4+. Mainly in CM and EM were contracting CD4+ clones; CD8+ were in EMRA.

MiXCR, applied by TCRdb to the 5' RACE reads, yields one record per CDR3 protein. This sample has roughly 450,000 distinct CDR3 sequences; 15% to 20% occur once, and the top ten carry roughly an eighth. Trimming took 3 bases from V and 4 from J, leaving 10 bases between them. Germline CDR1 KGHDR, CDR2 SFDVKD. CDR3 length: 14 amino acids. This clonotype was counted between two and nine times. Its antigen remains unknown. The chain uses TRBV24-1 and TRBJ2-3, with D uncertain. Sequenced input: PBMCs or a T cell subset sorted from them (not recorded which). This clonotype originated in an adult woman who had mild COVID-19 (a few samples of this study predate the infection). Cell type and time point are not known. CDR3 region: CATSDPESADTQYF. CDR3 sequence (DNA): TGTGCCACCAGTGATCCCGAATCGGCAGATACGCAGTATTTT.